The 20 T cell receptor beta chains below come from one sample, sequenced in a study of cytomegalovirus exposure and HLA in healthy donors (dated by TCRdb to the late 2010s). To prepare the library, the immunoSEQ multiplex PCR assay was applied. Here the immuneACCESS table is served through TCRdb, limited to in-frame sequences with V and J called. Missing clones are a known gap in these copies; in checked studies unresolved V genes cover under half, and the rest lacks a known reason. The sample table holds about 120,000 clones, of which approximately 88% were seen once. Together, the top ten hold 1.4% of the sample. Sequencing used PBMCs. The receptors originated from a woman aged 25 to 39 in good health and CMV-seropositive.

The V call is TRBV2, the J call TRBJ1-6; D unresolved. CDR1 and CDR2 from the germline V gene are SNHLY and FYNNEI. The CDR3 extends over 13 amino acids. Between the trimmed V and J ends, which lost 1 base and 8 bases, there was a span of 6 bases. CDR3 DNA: TGTGCCAGCAGTGAAGTCCGCGATTCACCCCTCCACTTT. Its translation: CASSEVRDSPLHF.

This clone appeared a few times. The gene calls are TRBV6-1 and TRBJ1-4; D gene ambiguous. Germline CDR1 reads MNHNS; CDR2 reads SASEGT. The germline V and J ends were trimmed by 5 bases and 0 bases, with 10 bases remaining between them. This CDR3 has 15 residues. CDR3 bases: TGTGCCAGCAGTATCGCACTTTCAACTAATGAAAAACTGTTTTTT. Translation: CASSIALSTNEKLFF.

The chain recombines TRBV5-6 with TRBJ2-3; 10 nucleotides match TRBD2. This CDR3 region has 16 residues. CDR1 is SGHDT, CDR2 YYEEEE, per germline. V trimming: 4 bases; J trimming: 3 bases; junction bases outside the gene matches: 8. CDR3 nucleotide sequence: TGTGCCAGCAGCATCGGACTAGCGGAGGCAACAGATACGCAGTATTTT. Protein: CASSIGLAEATDTQYF.

The CDR3 protein is CASSPRSGNNEQFF. The CDR3 nucleotides are TGTGCCAGCTCACCCCGTAGCGGGAACAATGAGCAGTTCTTC. This chain joins TRBV18 and TRBJ2-1; 8 bases map to TRBD2. The V gene end was trimmed by 3 bases and the J gene end by 5 bases; junction bases not matched to a gene: 3. This CDR3 is built from 14 residues. The germline V gene has CDR1 KGHSH and CDR2 LQKENI.

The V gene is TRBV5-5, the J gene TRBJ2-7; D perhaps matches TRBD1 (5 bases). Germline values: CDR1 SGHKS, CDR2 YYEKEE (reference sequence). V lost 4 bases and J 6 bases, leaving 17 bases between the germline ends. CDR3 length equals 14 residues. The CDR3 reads CASSPWTNSVEQYF. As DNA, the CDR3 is TGTGCCAGCAGCCCCTGGACAAATTCTGTCGAGCAGTACTTC.

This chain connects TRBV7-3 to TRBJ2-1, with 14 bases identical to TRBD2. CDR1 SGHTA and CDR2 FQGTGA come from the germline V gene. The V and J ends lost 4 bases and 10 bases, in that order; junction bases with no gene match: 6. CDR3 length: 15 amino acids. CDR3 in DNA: TGTGCCAGCAGCTCCTCGGGACTAGCGGGAGTCGAGCAGTTCTTC. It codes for CASSSSGLAGVEQFF.

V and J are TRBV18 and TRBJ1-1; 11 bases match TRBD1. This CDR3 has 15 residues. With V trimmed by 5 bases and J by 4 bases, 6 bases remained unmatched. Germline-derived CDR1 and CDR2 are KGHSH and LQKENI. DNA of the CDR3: TGTGCCAGCTCATCGGGACAGGGGGGTGGCACTGAAGCTTTCTTT. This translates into CASSSGQGGGTEAFF.

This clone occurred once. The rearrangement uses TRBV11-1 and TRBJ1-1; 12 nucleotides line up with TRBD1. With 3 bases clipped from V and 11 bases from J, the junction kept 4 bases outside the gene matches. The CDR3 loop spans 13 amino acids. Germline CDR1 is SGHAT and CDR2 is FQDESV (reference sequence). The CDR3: CASSLGQGARAFF. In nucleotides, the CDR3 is TGTGCCAGCAGCTTGGGACAGGGGGCGCGGGCTTTCTTT.

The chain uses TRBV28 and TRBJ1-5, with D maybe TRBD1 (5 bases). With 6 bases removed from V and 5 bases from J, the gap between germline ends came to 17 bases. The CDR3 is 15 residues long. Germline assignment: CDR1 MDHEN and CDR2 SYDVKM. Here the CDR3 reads CASRAPGGFDQPQHF. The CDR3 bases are TGTGCCAGCAGGGCCCCCGGGGGGTTCGATCAGCCCCAGCATTTT.

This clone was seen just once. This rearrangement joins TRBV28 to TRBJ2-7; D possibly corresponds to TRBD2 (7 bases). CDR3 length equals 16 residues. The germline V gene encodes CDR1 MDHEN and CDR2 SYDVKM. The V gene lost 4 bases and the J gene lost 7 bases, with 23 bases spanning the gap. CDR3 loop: CASSSLVGGGQGEQYF. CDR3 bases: TGTGCCAGCAGTTCCCTCGTAGGGGGAGGGCAGGGAGAGCAGTACTTC.

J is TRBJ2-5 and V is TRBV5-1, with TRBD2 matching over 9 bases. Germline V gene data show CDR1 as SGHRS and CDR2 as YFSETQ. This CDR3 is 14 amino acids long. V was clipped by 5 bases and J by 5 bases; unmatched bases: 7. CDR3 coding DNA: TGCGCCAGCAGACCCTCTAGCGGGGTGGAGACCCAGTACTTC. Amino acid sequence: CASRPSSGVETQYF. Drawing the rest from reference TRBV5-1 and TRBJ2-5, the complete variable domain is KAGVTQTPRYLIKTRGQQVTLSCSPISGHRSVSWYQQTPGQGLQFLFEYFSETQRNKGNFPGRFSGRQFSNSRSEMNVSTLELGDSALYLCASRPSSGVETQYFGPGTRLLVL.

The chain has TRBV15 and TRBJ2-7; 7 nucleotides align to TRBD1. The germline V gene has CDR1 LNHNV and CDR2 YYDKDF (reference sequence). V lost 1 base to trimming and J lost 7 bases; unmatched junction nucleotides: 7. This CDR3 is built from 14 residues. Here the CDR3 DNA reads TGTGCCACCAGCAGAGCCGGGACAGTTACTGAGCAGTACTTC. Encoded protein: CATSRAGTVTEQYF.

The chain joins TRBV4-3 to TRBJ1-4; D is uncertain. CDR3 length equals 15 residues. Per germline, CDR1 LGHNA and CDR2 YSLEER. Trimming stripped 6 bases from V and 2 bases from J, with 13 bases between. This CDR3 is CASRPPGWTNEKLFF. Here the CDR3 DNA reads TGCGCCAGCAGGCCCCCGGGATGGACTAATGAAAAACTGTTTTTT.

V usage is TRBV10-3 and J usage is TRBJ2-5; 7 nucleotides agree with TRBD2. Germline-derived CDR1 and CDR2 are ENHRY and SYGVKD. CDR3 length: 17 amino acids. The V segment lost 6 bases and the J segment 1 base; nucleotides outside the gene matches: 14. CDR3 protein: CAISALQRGSGQETQYF. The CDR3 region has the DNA TGTGCCATCAGCGCACTCCAGCGGGGTTCGGGCCAAGAGACCCAGTACTTC.

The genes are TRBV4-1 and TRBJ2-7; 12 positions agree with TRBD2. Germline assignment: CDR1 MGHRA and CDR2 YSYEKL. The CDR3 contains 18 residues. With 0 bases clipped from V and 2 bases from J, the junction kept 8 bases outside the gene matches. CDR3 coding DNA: TGCGCCAGCAGCCAAGATCCGGTTGGGACTAGCGGGCCCTACGAGCAGTACTTC. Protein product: CASSQDPVGTSGPYEQYF.

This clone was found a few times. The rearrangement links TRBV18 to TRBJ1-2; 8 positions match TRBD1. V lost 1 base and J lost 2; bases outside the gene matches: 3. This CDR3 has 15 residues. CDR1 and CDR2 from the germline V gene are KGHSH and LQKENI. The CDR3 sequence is CASSPQGQGNYGYTF. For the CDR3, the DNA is TGTGCCAGCTCACCACAAGGACAGGGAAACTATGGCTACACCTTC.

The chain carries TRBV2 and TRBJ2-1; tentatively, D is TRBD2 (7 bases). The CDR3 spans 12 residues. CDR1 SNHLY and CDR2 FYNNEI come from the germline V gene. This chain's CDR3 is CVGGPTYNEQFF. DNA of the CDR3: TGTGTCGGGGGGCCCACATACAATGAGCAGTTCTTC. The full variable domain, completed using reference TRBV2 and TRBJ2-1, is EPEVTQTPSHQVTQMGQEVILRCVPISNHLYFYWYRQILGQKVEFLVSFYNNEISEKSEIFDDQFSVERPDGSNFTLKIRSTKLEDSAMYFCVGGPTYNEQFFGPGTRLTVL.

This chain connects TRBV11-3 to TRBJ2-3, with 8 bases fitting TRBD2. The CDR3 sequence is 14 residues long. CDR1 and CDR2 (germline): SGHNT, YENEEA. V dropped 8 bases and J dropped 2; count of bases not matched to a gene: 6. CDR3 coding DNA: TGTGCCAGCTCGGCGGGGGGACACACAGATACGCAGTATTTT. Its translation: CASSAGGHTDTQYF.

CDR3 in DNA: TGTGCCAGTAGTATTCGCCCGGTCTCGGACAGAAGAACTGAAGCTTTCTTT. Translating gives CASSIRPVSDRRTEAFF. The chain recombines TRBV19 with TRBJ1-1, with D possibly matching TRBD1 (6 bases). V was clipped by 3 bases and J by 5 bases, with 22 bases between them. Per germline, CDR1 LNHDA and CDR2 SQIVND (reference sequence). CDR3 length: 17 residues.

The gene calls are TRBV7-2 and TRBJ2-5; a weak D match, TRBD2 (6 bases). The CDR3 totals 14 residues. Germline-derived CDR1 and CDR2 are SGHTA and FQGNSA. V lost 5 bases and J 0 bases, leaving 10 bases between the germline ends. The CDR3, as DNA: TGTGCCAGCAGCGGGGGGATCTACCAAGAGACCCAGTACTTC. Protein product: CASSGGIYQETQYF.